Presented here are 27 T cell receptor beta chains from one specimen sequenced in a study of T cell changes during pregnancy in multiple sclerosis. Repertoires were generated with immunoSEQ multiplex PCR, while TCRdb's copy carries only in-frame clones and drops some. The sample shows under 45,000 clones, approximately 90% of them seen only once. Sequenced material: CD8+ T cells from peripheral blood mononuclear cells, taken in the first trimester of pregnancy. These TCRs come from a female donor with multiple sclerosis, enrolled in a pregnancy study.

The rearrangement uses TRBV27 and TRBJ2-3; D is unresolved. V was shortened by 3 bases and J by 2 bases, with 18 bases between the two germline ends. The CDR3 runs to 17 residues. Per germline, CDR1 MNHEY and CDR2 SMNVEV (reference sequence). CDR3 loop: CASSLSPQALHTDTQYF. The CDR3 nucleotides read TGTGCCAGCAGTTTGTCACCCCAGGCCCTACACACAGATACGCAGTATTTT.

This clone came up a few times. The genes are TRBV12-2 and TRBJ1-5; the D call in the table, TRBD1, was not verified against the DNA. TRBV12-2 is listed as a pseudogene. The CDR3 is made up of 16 amino acids. CDR3 DNA sequence: TGTGCAAGTCGCCCTCCACTTGTGCAGGTGAATCAGCCCCAGCATTTT. Amino acids: CASRPPLVQVNQPQHF.

This clone was observed a single time. The rearrangement links TRBV30 to TRBJ1-1; no definite D call. Trimming removed 8 bases from V and 1 base from J, with 14 bases in between. Germline lookup yields CDR1 GTSNPN and CDR2 SVGIG (reference sequence). This CDR3 region has 13 residues. The CDR3 loop is CAHQTGGNTEAFF. The CDR3 bases are TGTGCCCACCAGACCGGCGGGAACACTGAAGCTTTCTTT. The variable domain in full, with the rest retrieved from reference TRBV30 and TRBJ1-1, is SQTIHQWPATLVQPVGSPLSLECTVEGTSNPNLYWYRQAAGRGLQLLFYSVGIGQISSEVPQNLSASRPQDRQFILSSKKLLLSDSGFYLCAHQTGGNTEAFFGQGTRLTVV.

The gene calls are TRBV5-6 and TRBJ2-4; possibly TRBD1 for D (5 bases). Per germline, CDR1 SGHDT and CDR2 YYEEEE. V lost 1 base to trimming and J lost 9 bases, with 14 bases between them. The CDR3 contains 14 residues. The CDR3 protein is CASSLRSQGSIQYF. Here the CDR3 DNA reads TGTGCCAGCAGCTTGAGGTCCCAGGGTTCCATTCAGTACTTC.

V gene TRBV6-1 combines with J gene TRBJ2-7; TRBD1 matches 8 bases. The CDR3 runs to 11 residues. Germline V lookup: CDR1 MNHNS, CDR2 SASEGT. The V segment lost 11 bases and the J segment 7 bases; nucleotides outside the gene matches: 7. The CDR3 reads CAGQGLLEQYF. The CDR3 DNA reads as TGTGCCGGACAGGGACTTTTGGAGCAGTACTTC.

The rearrangement joins TRBV6-5 to TRBJ1-1; D is ambiguous. The CDR3 spans 13 residues. Germline CDR1 is MNHEY and CDR2 is SVGAGI. V lost 5 bases and J 5 bases, leaving 12 bases between the germline ends. The CDR3 DNA follows: TGTGCCAGCAGTGCAACAGTAAATACTGAAGCTTTCTTT. It encodes CASSATVNTEAFF.

The chain couples TRBV7-6 to TRBJ1-5, with 8 bases identical to TRBD1. Germline V gene sequence: CDR1 SGHVS, CDR2 FNYEAQ. V lost 1 base to trimming and J lost 4 bases; unmatched junction nucleotides: 0. This CDR3 comprises 14 residues. CDR3 sequence (DNA): TGTGCCAGCAGCTTAGGGACAGGGAATCAGCCCCAGCATTTT. This translates into CASSLGTGNQPQHF. Supplemented by reference TRBV7-6 and TRBJ1-5, the full variable domain reads GAGVSQSPRYKVTKRGQDVALRCDPISGHVSLYWYRQALGQGPEFLTYFNYEAQQDKSGLPNDRFSAERPEGSISTLTIQRTEQRDSAMYRCASSLGTGNQPQHFGDGTRLSIL.

The CDR3 region has the DNA TGTGCCACCACCTTCGGAGCGGCAGCCGGTAGCAATCAGCCCCAGCATTTT. This sequence encodes CATTFGAAAGSNQPQHF. This sequence joins TRBV15 and TRBJ1-5; the D is unclear. The V end was cut by 7 bases, the J end by 0 bases, with 19 bases between. Per germline, CDR1 LNHNV and CDR2 YYDKDF (reference sequence). The CDR3 is 17 amino acids.

V and J are TRBV6-1 and TRBJ1-6, with 7 bases lining up with TRBD1. Germline V gives CDR1 MNHNS, CDR2 SASEGT. The CDR3 runs to 14 residues. V gave up 6 bases and J gave up 7 bases; unmatched junction bases: 6. CDR3 nucleotide sequence: TGTGCCAGCAGCCCCGGGACAGAAAATTCACCCCTCCACTTT. Its translation: CASSPGTENSPLHF.

In this sample, this clone is medium-sized. The rearrangement joins TRBV19 to TRBJ2-7; D ambiguous. Germline CDR1 is LNHDA and CDR2 is SQIVND (reference sequence). The V end was cut by 3 bases, the J end by 2 bases, with 14 bases between. CDR3 size: 15 residues. DNA for the CDR3: TGTGCCAGTAGTATGATTGACGGCGAGGCCTACGAGCAGTACTTC. Protein sequence: CASSMIDGEAYEQYF. The full variable domain, rest sourced from reference TRBV19 and TRBJ2-7, is DGGITQSPKYLFRKEGQNVTLSCEQNLNHDAMYWYRQDPGQGLRLIYYSQIVNDFQKGDIAEGYSVSREKKESFPLTVTSAQKNPTAFYLCASSMIDGEAYEQYFGPGTRLTVT.

The chain recombines TRBV6-4 with TRBJ2-3; 7 bases are a match to TRBD2. The CDR3 loop spans 15 amino acids. The germline V gene has CDR1 MRHNA and CDR2 SNTAGT. Germline trimming cut 6 bases from V and 0 bases from J; bases unmatched to any gene: 6. The DNA of the CDR3 is TGTGCCAGCAGCCTCACGGGGGGTAGCACAGATACGCAGTATTTT. Translated, it gives CASSLTGGSTDTQYF.

This clone was counted at least ten times. At one end, the junction sequence differs from germline, possibly due to a read error. The J gene is TRBJ1-4, the V gene TRBV2, with 9 bases that match TRBD1. This CDR3 contains 12 residues. Germline values: CDR1 SNHLY, CDR2 FYNNEI. The CDR3 region has the DNA TGTGCCAGCGGGCGACAGGGGGAAATCTCCCACTTT. Translated, it gives CASGRQGEISHF.

This rearrangement joins TRBV6-6 to TRBJ1-5; D not resolved. Germline CDR1 is MNHNY and CDR2 is SVGAGI (reference sequence). V dropped 5 bases and J dropped 7 bases, with 12 bases sitting between them. The CDR3 sequence is 13 residues long. For the CDR3, the DNA is TGTGCCAGCAGTCCCATGAGCGGGCAGCCCCAGCATTTT. This sequence encodes CASSPMSGQPQHF.

The chain is built from TRBV11-2 and TRBJ2-7; D unclear. Trimming removed 4 bases at V and 3 bases at J, with 7 bases between. CDR1 SGHAT and CDR2 FQNNGV come from the germline V gene. This CDR3 has 12 residues. The CDR3 nucleotides read TGTGCCAGCAGCTACCTGAGCTACGAGCAGTACTTC. Residues: CASSYLSYEQYF.

The chain combines TRBV5-5 with TRBJ1-5; 8 bases align to TRBD1. CDR3 length: 15 residues. Germline assignment: CDR1 SGHKS and CDR2 YYEKEE (reference sequence). V shed 4 bases, J shed 2 bases, and the junction held 5 bases outside the gene matches. CDR3 amino acids: CASSLGQGRNQPQHF. CDR3 nucleotides: TGTGCCAGCAGCCTCGGACAGGGCCGCAATCAGCCCCAGCATTTT.

This clone was seen only a few times. The chain uses TRBV4-3 and TRBJ1-4; D uncertain. CDR3 length: 13 residues. The germline gives CDR1 LGHNA, CDR2 YSLEER. The ends were cut back, 2 bases at V and 8 bases at J, with 9 bases in the middle. Here the CDR3 reads CASSQLTNEKLFF. CDR3 in DNA: TGCGCCAGCAGCCAACTCACAAACGAAAAACTGTTTTTT.

The chain employs TRBV19 and TRBJ2-1; D unresolved. The length of the CDR3 is 12 residues. The germline gives CDR1 LNHDA, CDR2 SQIVND (reference sequence). V gave up 8 bases and J gave up 5 bases, with 10 bases separating them. CDR3 nucleotide sequence: TGTGCCAGTTCCCTAGGCAACAATGAGCAGTTCTTC. Protein: CASSLGNNEQFF.

The chain combines TRBV6-5 with TRBJ2-5; 10 bases map to TRBD1. The CDR3 spans 15 residues. Germline-derived CDR1 and CDR2 are MNHEY and SVGAGI. Losses at the gene ends were 0 bases for V and 10 bases for J; bases not matched to a gene: 8. The CDR3 spells CASSYSTGQGSDQYF. The DNA for the CDR3 is TGTGCCAGCAGTTACTCAACGGGACAGGGGTCGGACCAGTACTTC.

The chain recombines TRBV21-1 with TRBJ2-1; whether TRBD2, the table's D call, matches the DNA was not checked. TRBV21-1 is recorded as a pseudogene. The CDR3 contains 22 residues. CDR3 DNA sequence: TGTGCCAGCAGCAAAATTCTATTCGGACTAGCGGGGGGCTACCCAAGATGCAATGAGCAGTTCTTC. Residues: CASSKILFGLAGGYPRCNEQFF.

V usage is TRBV9 and J usage is TRBJ2-3; D possibly corresponds to TRBD1 (6 bases). V was pared by 4 bases and J by 1 base, with 10 bases between. The CDR3 is 14 residues long. The V gene's germline CDR1 is SGDLS and CDR2 YYNGEE. In DNA form, the CDR3 reads TGTGCCAGCAGCTCGAGACAGGGCACAGATACGCAGTATTTT. Translated: CASSSRQGTDTQYF.

This clone was counted many times. This chain joins TRBV19 and TRBJ1-1; 8 bases match TRBD1. This CDR3 comprises 14 residues. From germline, CDR1 is LNHDA and CDR2 SQIVND (reference sequence). J gave up 1 base and V 5 bases, and 3 bases lay outside the gene matches. The CDR3 DNA reads as TGTGCCAGTAGTTTTCAGGGGGCGAACACTGAAGCTTTCTTT. Translated: CASSFQGANTEAFF.

The V call is TRBV10-1, the J call TRBJ1-5; D is unresolved. The CDR3 runs to 11 residues. CDR1 is WNHNN and CDR2 is SYGVQD in the germline V gene (reference sequence). Trimming pared 6 bases from V and 6 bases from J, leaving 6 bases between. The CDR3 protein is CASSSCQPQHF. The CDR3, as DNA: TGCGCCAGCAGCAGTTGTCAGCCCCAGCATTTT.

The chain couples TRBV7-6 to TRBJ2-1; 11 bases map to TRBD2. The junction had 7 bases not matched to a gene; V was cut back by 4 bases and J by 8 bases. This CDR3 is 15 amino acids long. Germline V CDR1 and CDR2: SGHVS, FNYEAQ. The CDR3 is CASSSLAGGRDEQFF. Here the CDR3 DNA reads TGTGCCAGCAGCTCCTTAGCGGGGGGGCGCGATGAGCAGTTCTTC.

The gene calls are TRBV5-5 and TRBJ1-3, with 9 bases aligning to TRBD1. The V and J ends lost 0 bases and 0 bases, in that order; junction bases with no gene match: 7. Germline V CDR1 and CDR2: SGHKS, YYEKEE (reference sequence). The CDR3 has 18 amino acids. The CDR3 DNA sequence: TGTGCCAGCAGCTTGGACGGACAGGGGCCCTCCTCTGGAAACACCATATATTTT. The encoded protein is CASSLDGQGPSSGNTIYF.

The chain uses TRBV7-9 and TRBJ2-5; D is ambiguous. The germline CDR1 and CDR2 sequences are SEHNR and FQNEAQ (reference sequence). The CDR3 loop spans 14 amino acids. V gave up 2 bases and J gave up 3 bases, with 10 bases separating them. The CDR3 is CASSLTSSKETQYF. CDR3 nucleotide sequence: TGTGCCAGCAGCTTAACTTCGAGCAAAGAGACCCAGTACTTC. The full variable domain, with the rest looked up from reference TRBV7-9 and TRBJ2-5, is DTGVSQNPRHKITKRGQNVTFRCDPISEHNRLYWYRQTLGQGPEFLTYFQNEAQLEKSRLLSDRFSAERPKGSFSTLEIQRTEQGDSAMYLCASSLTSSKETQYFGPGTRLLVL.

The genes are TRBV6-5 and TRBJ1-2; D is possibly TRBD1 (5 bases). CDR1 is MNHEY and CDR2 is SVGAGI in the germline V gene. Between the trimmed V and J ends, which lost 0 bases and 6 bases, there was a span of 17 bases. The CDR3 is made up of 16 amino acids. For the CDR3, the DNA is TGTGCCAGCAGTTACTCGAATTTACGGCAGGGTGATGGCTACACCTTC. Translated, it gives CASSYSNLRQGDGYTF.

The chain has TRBV7-3 and TRBJ2-5, with D tentatively TRBD2 (6 bases). Trimming left V 1 base short and J 7 bases short, with 13 bases between. This CDR3 has 14 amino acids. From germline, CDR1 is SGHTA and CDR2 FQGTGA. The CDR3 DNA reads as TGTGCCAGCAGCTTAATGGAGGGTAGGGGGACCCAGTACTTC. Its protein is CASSLMEGRGTQYF.